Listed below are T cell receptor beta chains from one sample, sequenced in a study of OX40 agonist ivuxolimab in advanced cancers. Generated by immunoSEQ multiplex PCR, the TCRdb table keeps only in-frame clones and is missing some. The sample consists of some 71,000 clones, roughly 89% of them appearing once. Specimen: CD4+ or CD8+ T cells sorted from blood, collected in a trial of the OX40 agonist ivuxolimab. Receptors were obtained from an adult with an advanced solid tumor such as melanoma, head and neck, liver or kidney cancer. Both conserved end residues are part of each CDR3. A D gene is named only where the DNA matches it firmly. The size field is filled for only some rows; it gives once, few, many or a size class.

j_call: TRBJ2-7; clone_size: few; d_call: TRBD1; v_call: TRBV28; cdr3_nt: TGTGCCAGCAGGCTACAGGGGGCTTACGAGCAGTACTTC; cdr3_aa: CASRLQGAYEQYF
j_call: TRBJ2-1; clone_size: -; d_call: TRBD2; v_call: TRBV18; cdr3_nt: TGTGCCAGCTCGCTCGTTACTAGCGGGGCCTACAATGAGCAGTTCTTC; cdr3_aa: CASSLVTSGAYNEQFF
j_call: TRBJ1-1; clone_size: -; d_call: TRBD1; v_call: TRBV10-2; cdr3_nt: TGCGCCAGCAGTGATTACAGGGGGAACACTGAAGCTTTCTTT; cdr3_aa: CASSDYRGNTEAFF
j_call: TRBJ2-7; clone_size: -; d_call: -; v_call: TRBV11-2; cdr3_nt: TGTGCCAGCAGCCTCTCCGGGACCCTCTACGAGCAGTACTTC; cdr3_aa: CASSLSGTLYEQYF
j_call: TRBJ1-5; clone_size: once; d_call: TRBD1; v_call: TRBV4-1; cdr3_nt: TGCGCCAGCAGCCCGGCACCGGGACAGCGAATTCACAGCAATCAGCCCCAGCATTTT; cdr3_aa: CASSPAPGQRIHSNQPQHF
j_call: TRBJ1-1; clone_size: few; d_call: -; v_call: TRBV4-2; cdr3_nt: TGTGCCAGCAGCCAAGGACACCTTACAGGTTACACTGAAGCTTTCTTT; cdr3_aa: CASSQGHLTGYTEAFF
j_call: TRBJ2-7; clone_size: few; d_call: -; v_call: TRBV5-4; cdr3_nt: TGTGCCAGCAGTTACTCCAAGGCAAGTGAGACTTACGAGCAGTACTTC; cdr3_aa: CASSYSKASETYEQYF
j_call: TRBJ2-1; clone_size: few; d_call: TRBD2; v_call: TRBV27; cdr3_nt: TGTGCCAGCAAGGAGGCGGGGGGCTCCTACAATGAGCAGTTCTTC; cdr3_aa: CASKEAGGSYNEQFF
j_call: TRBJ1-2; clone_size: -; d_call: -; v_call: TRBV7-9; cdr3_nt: TGTGCCAGCAGCTTGCAAACAGATGGCTACACCTTC; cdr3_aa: CASSLQTDGYTF
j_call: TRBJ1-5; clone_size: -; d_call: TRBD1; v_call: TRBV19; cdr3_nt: TGTGCCAGTAGTAGTTCAGGGGGCGCTGGGCAGCCCCAGCATTTT; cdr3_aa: CASSSSGGAGQPQHF
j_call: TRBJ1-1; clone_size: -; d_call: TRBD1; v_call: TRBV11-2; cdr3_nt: TGTGCCAGTTCTTCCGGGACAGGGGGTTTTACTGAAGCTTTCTTT; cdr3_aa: CASSSGTGGFTEAFF
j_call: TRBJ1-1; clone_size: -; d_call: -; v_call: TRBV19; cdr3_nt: TGTGCCAGTAGGGACAGTGGGTCTGAAGCTTTCTTT; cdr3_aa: CASRDSGSEAFF
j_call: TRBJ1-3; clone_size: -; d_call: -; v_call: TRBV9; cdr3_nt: TGTGCCAGCAGCGTAGCTGGAAACACCATATATTTT; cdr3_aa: CASSVAGNTIYF
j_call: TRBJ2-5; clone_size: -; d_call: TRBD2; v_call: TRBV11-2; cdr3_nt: TGTGCCAGCAGCCTTCCCACGGGACTAAGGGAGACCCAGTACTTC; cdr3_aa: CASSLPTGLRETQYF
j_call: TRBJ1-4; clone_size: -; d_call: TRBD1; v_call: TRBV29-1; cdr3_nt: TGCAGCGTTGTAGTAGGACAGGGGAAGGAAAAACTGTTTTTT; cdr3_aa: CSVVVGQGKEKLFF
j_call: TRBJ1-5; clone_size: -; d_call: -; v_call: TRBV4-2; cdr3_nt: TGTGCCAGCAGCCAAGATGCCCGGGACATTTGGCAGCCCCAGCATTTT; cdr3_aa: CASSQDARDIWQPQHF
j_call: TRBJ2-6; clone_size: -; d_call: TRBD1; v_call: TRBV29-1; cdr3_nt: TGCAGCGTACAGGGGGCTTCTGGGGCCAACGTCCTGACTTTC; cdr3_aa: CSVQGASGANVLTF
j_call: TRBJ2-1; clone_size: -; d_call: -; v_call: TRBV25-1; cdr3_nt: TGTGCCAGCCGTGGGTGGGCCCGATTACACAATGAGCAGTTCTTC; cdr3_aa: CASRGWARLHNEQFF
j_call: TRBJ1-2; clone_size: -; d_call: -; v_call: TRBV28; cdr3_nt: TGTGCCAGCAGTTTGGCAGGGGAAGGGAACTATGGCTACACCTTC; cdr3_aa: CASSLAGEGNYGYTF
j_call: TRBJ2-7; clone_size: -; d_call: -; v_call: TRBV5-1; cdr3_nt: TGCGCCAGCAGCTTGGCGGTGGGGTGGCAGGGAGCCTACGAGCAGTACTTC; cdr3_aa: CASSLAVGWQGAYEQYF
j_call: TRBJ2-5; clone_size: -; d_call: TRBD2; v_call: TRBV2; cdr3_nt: TGTGCCAGCAGTGAATCTCTAGCGGAAGAGACCCAGTACTTC; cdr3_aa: CASSESLAEETQYF
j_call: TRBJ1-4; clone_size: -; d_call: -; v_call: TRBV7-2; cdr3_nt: TGTGCCAGCAGCTTAGTGGGGACTAATGAAAAACTGTTTTTT; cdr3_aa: CASSLVGTNEKLFF
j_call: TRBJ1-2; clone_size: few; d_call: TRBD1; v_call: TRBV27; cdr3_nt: TGTGCCAGCAGTTCTACGGACAGGGAGGGCTACACCTTC; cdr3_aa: CASSSTDREGYTF
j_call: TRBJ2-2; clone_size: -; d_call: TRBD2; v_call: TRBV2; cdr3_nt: TGTGCCAGCACCCGGGGACTAGGGAACACCGGGGAGCTGTTTTTT; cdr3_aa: CASTRGLGNTGELFF
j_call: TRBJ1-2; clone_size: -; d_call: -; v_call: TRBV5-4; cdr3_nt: TGTGCCAGTACTACAATGACCACAACTGGTGGCTACACCTTC; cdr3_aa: CASTTMTTTGGYTF
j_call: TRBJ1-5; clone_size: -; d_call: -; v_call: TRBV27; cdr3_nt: TGTGCCAGCAGTCCCCGAATCGTGACTCAGCCCCAGCATTTT; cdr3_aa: CASSPRIVTQPQHF
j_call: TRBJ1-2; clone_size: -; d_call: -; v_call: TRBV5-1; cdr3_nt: TGCGCCAGCAGCTTGGGGCAAGGGCCCTACACCTTC; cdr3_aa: CASSLGQGPYTF
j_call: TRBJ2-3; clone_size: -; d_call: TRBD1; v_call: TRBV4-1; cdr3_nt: TGCGCCAGCAGCCAAGATCGGACAGGGGGTTGGGATACGCAGTATTTT; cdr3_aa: CASSQDRTGGWDTQYF
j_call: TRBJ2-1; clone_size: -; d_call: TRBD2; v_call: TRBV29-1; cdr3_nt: TGCAGCTCCGACGGACTAGCGGGTCCCGGAGCTTACAATGAGCAGTTCTTC; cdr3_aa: CSSDGLAGPGAYNEQFF
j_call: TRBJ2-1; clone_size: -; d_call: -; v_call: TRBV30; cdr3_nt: TGTGCCTGGAGTGTGGTTAGACCGGGGAATGAGCAGTTCTTC; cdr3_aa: CAWSVVRPGNEQFF
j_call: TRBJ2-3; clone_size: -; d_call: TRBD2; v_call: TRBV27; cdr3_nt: TGTGCCAGCAGCGTAGCGGGGAGCACAGATACGCAGTATTTT; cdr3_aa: CASSVAGSTDTQYF
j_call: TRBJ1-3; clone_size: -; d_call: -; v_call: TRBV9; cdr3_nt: TGTGCCAGCAGCCCACAAATAGCCGGAAACACCATATATTTT; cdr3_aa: CASSPQIAGNTIYF
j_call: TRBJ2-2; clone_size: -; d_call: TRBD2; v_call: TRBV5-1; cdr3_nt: TGCGCCAGCAGCCGAGGACTAGCGGGAGCCGGGGAGCTGTTTTTT; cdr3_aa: CASSRGLAGAGELFF
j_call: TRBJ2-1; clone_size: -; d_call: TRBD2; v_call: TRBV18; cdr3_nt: TGTGCCAGCTCACCACCGCGACTAGCGGGGAAGGTGAGGAATGAGCAGTTCTTC; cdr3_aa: CASSPPRLAGKVRNEQFF
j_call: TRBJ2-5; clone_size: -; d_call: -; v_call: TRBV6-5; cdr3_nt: TGTGCCAGTGTAGCGCGCCGGTACCAAGAGACCCAGTACTTC; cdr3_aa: CASVARRYQETQYF
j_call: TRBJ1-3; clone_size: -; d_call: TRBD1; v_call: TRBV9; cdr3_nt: TGTGCCAGCAGCCCGACAGGGCCAGGAAACACCATATATTTT; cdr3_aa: CASSPTGPGNTIYF
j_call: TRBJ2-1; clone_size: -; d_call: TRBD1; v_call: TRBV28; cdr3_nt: TGTGCCAGCAGTCTGCCCGGGACAGGAACGAATGAGCAGTTCTTC; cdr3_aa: CASSLPGTGTNEQFF
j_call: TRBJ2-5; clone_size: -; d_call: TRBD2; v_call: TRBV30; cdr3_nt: TGTGCCCGGGATCGGGGGGGCGCGGAGACCCAGTACTTC; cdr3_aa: CARDRGGAETQYF
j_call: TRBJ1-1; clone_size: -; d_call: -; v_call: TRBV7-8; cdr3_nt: TGTGCCAGCAGCTTGGGGACAAGAAACACTGAAGCTTTCTTT; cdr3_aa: CASSLGTRNTEAFF
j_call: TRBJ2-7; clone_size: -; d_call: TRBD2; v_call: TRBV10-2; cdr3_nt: TGCGCCACCCACCACAGTTCTAGCGGGATCAGCACCTACGAGCAGTACTTC; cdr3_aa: CATHHSSSGISTYEQYF
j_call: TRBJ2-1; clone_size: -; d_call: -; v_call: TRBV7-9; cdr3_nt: TGTGCCTCGCCCGGCCTAGTCGACAATGAGCAGTTCTTC; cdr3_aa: CASPGLVDNEQFF
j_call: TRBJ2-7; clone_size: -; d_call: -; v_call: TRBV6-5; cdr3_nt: TGTGCCAGCGGCTGGGGCAGCTCCTACGAGCAGTACTTC; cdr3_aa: CASGWGSSYEQYF
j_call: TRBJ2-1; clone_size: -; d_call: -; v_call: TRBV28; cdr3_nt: TGTGCCAGCAGTCAAGGTAGCAGGGCCAATGAGCAGTTCTTC; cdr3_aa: CASSQGSRANEQFF
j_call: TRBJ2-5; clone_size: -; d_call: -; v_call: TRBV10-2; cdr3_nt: TGCGCCAGCAGTGAGCACAGGGTAGAGACCCAGTACTTC; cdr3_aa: CASSEHRVETQYF
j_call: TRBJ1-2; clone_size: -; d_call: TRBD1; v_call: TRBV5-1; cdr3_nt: TGCGCCAGCAGCCCTGGGACAGGGGCCTTCTATGGCTACACCTTC; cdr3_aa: CASSPGTGAFYGYTF
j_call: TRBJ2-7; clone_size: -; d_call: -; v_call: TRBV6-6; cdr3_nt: TGTGCCAGCAGTTACACAGACTCCTACGAGCAGTACTTC; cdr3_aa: CASSYTDSYEQYF
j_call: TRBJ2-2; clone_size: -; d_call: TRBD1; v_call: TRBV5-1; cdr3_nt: TGCGCCAGCAGCTACGGGACAGGGGATACCGGGGAGCTGTTTTTT; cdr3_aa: CASSYGTGDTGELFF
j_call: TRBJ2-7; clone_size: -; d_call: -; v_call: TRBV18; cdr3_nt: TGTGCCAGCTCACCGTCAGGGGCGCGGGAGCAGTACTTC; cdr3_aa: CASSPSGAREQYF
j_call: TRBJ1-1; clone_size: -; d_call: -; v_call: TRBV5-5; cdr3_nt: TGTGCCAGCAGCTTAAGCTTCAACACTGAAGCTTTCTTT; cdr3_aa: CASSLSFNTEAFF
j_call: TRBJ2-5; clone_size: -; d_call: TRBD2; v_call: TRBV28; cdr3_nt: TGTGCCAGCAGTTCCCGACTAGCGGGAGTAGAGACCCAGTACTTC; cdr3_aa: CASSSRLAGVETQYF
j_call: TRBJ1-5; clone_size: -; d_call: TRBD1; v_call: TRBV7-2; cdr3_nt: TGTGCCAGCAGCTGGGGGACAGTGGGGAATCAGCCCCAGCATTTT; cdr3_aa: CASSWGTVGNQPQHF
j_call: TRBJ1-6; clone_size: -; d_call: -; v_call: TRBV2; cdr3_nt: TGTGCCAGCAGCCCTTTAGGGGAGGGAAATTCACCCCTCCACTTT; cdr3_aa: CASSPLGEGNSPLHF
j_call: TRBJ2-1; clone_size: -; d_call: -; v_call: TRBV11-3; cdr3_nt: TGTGCCAGCAGCTTAGCGACAAACAATGAGCAGTTCTTC; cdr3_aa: CASSLATNNEQFF
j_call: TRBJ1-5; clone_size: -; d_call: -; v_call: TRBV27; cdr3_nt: TGTGCCAGCAGTTTAATGGGGGCGCCCGATCAGCCCCAGCATTTT; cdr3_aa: CASSLMGAPDQPQHF
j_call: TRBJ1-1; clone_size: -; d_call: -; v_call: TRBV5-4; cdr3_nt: TGTGCCAGCAGCCCGGACTGGAACACTGAAGCTTTCTTT; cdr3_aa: CASSPDWNTEAFF
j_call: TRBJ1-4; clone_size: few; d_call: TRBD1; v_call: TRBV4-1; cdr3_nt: TGCGCCAGCAGCCAAGTGGGGACAGTGAATGAAAAACTGTTTTTT; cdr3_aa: CASSQVGTVNEKLFF
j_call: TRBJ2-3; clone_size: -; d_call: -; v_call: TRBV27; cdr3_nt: TGTGCCAGCAGTTACTTACCTACTAGCACAGATACGCAGTATTTT; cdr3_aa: CASSYLPTSTDTQYF
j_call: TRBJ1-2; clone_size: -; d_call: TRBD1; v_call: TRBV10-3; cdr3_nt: TGTGCCATCAGTGACTGGACAGGGGGCGGCGGCTACACCTTC; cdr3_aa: CAISDWTGGGGYTF
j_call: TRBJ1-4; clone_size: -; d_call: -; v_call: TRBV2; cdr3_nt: TGTGCCAGCAGTGAAGCGCGGGGGGCTGCTGAAAAACTGTTTTTT; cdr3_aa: CASSEARGAAEKLFF